The 19 T cell receptor beta chains listed next were all sequenced from one sample in a study of blood T cell repertoires in COVID-19. Using immunoSEQ multiplex PCR, the repertoire was profiled, and TCRdb retains in-frame clones only, with some absent. The sample gives fewer than 200,000 clones, less than 85% of which show up once; approximately 4% is in the top ten. The sample was PBMCs or T cells enriched from blood (not recorded which). The receptors shown here come from a woman in her fifties or sixties who had recovered from COVID-19.

This chain links TRBV5-6 with TRBJ1-1, with D unclear. In germline, CDR1 is SGHDT, CDR2 YYEEEE. Trimming shortened V by 6 bases and J by 1 base, and 10 bases separated the two germline ends. This CDR3 is 13 amino acids long. In DNA, the CDR3 is TGTGCCAGCACCCTACGGGGGAACACTGAAGCTTTCTTT. Its translation is CASTLRGNTEAFF.

The rearrangement links TRBV7-6 to TRBJ1-3; the D is unclear. This CDR3 has 11 residues. Per the germline V gene, CDR1 is SGHVS and CDR2 is FNYEAQ. Trimming removed 5 bases from V and 11 bases from J, with 10 bases in between. The CDR3 is CASSPSTAIYF. DNA for the CDR3: TGTGCCAGCAGCCCTAGTACCGCCATATATTTT.

In this sample, this clone turned up once. J is TRBJ2-3 and V is TRBV5-5, with D possibly matching TRBD2 (6 bases). V lost 3 bases and J lost 1, with 6 bases in between. In germline, CDR1 is SGHKS, CDR2 YYEKEE (reference sequence). The CDR3 contains 13 residues. CDR3 amino acids: CASSWEGTDTQYF. The CDR3 DNA is TGTGCCAGCAGCTGGGAGGGCACAGATACGCAGTATTTT.

The chain uses TRBV7-2 and TRBJ2-5, with D possibly matching TRBD2 (7 bases). Trimming pared 3 bases from V and 2 bases from J, leaving 13 bases between. There are 15 residues in the CDR3. Germline CDR1 and CDR2: SGHTA and FQGNSA. The CDR3 sequence is CASSLEGGGQETQYF. CDR3 DNA: TGTGCCAGCAGCTTGGAGGGAGGGGGTCAAGAGACCCAGTACTTC.

This chain uses TRBV7-3 with TRBJ1-3; 7 nucleotides match TRBD1. The CDR3 sequence is 13 residues long. With V trimmed by 5 bases and J by 3 bases, 1 base remained unmatched. Per germline, CDR1 SGHTA and CDR2 FQGTGA. The CDR3 coding sequence is TGTGCCAGCAGCCCAGGGGGTGGAAACACCATATATTTT. It specifies CASSPGGGNTIYF.

This chain uses TRBV5-1 with TRBJ2-2, with 14 bases lining up with TRBD2. The CDR3 runs to 17 residues. Germline loops: CDR1 SGHRS, CDR2 YFSETQ. J gave up 6 bases and V 1 base, and 5 bases lay outside the gene matches. CDR3: CASSLPGLAGVPGELFF. The CDR3 DNA follows: TGCGCCAGCAGCTTGCCGGGACTAGCGGGGGTACCCGGGGAGCTGTTTTTT.

The V gene is TRBV18, the J gene TRBJ2-7; 8 nucleotides match TRBD1. V shed 3 bases, J shed 4 bases, and the junction held 14 bases outside the gene matches. CDR1 is KGHSH, CDR2 LQKENI, per germline. The CDR3 spans 17 residues. The CDR3 region has the DNA TGTGCCAGCTCACCCCTAGGACAGGGATCGGGGTGTTACGAGCAGTACGTC. It yields the protein CASSPLGQGSGCYEQYV.

V gene TRBV5-6 combines with J gene TRBJ2-1; TRBD2 agrees at 7 bases. V lost 4 bases and J lost 4; bases outside the gene matches: 11. This CDR3 is built from 16 residues. CDR1 and CDR2 (germline): SGHDT, YYEEEE. The CDR3, as DNA: TGTGCCAGCAGCCAACCCGGACTAGTGGGTTACAATGAGCAGTTCTTC. Translated: CASSQPGLVGYNEQFF.

The chain employs TRBV28 and TRBJ1-1; weak D call: TRBD1 (5 bases). CDR3 length: 14 amino acids. Trimming took 3 bases from V and 5 from J, leaving 13 bases between them. Germline loops: CDR1 MDHEN, CDR2 SYDVKM. CDR3 in DNA: TGTGCCAGCAGTTTCCCAGGGATGGGGACTGAAGCTTTCTTT. Its protein is CASSFPGMGTEAFF.

The genes are TRBV11-2 and TRBJ2-1; TRBD2 agrees at 8 bases. The trim removed 2 bases at V and 8 bases at J, leaving 11 bases unmatched. The CDR3 has 16 residues. Germline values: CDR1 SGHAT, CDR2 FQNNGV. For the CDR3, the DNA is TGTGCCAGCAGCTTATTTACTGCGGGAGGAAACTATGAGCAGTTCTTC. Translated: CASSLFTAGGNYEQFF.

V usage is TRBV5-8 and J usage is TRBJ1-5; TRBD1 might be the D (5 bases). This CDR3 has 15 amino acids. Germline CDR1 SGHTS, CDR2 YDEGEE. With 4 bases removed from V and 5 bases from J, the gap between germline ends came to 16 bases. This CDR3 is CASSPTLWGDQPQHF. The CDR3, as DNA: TGTGCCAGCAGCCCTACCCTCTGGGGCGATCAGCCCCAGCATTTT.

The chain has TRBV9 and TRBJ1-3; the D is unclear. The CDR3 runs to 16 residues. The V end was cut by 4 bases, the J end by 4 bases, with 18 bases between. The V gene's germline CDR1 is SGDLS and CDR2 YYNGEE. The DNA of the CDR3 is TGTGCCAGCAGCAGCCGGGTCTCCGTCGGGGGAAACACCATATATTTT. Protein sequence: CASSSRVSVGGNTIYF.

V and J are TRBV7-8 and TRBJ2-3, with D perhaps matching TRBD1 (5 bases). Between the trimmed V and J ends, which lost 5 bases and 3 bases, there was a span of 12 bases. CDR1 and CDR2 from the germline V gene are SGHVS and FQNEAQ. This CDR3 has 14 amino acids. CDR3 coding DNA: TGTGCCAGCAGCCTGAGACAGACTACAGATACGCAGTATTTT. It is translated as CASSLRQTTDTQYF.

This sequence joins TRBV5-1 and TRBJ1-6; 7 bases agree with TRBD1. The V gene end was trimmed by 0 bases and the J gene end by 9 bases; junction bases not matched to a gene: 3. Germline V CDR1 and CDR2: SGHRS, YFSETQ. This CDR3 has 14 amino acids. The CDR3 protein is CASSLGQGGSPLHF. The CDR3 DNA is TGCGCCAGCAGCTTGGGACAGGGCGGTTCACCCCTCCACTTT.

This clone was seen only a few times. The chain joins TRBV5-1 to TRBJ2-1; D not certain. CDR1 SGHRS and CDR2 YFSETQ come from the germline V gene. This CDR3 has 15 amino acids. V lost 3 bases to trimming and J lost 0 bases, with 10 bases between them. Here the CDR3 reads CASSSLQSSYNEQFF. The CDR3 DNA sequence: TGCGCCAGCAGCTCGTTACAAAGCTCCTACAATGAGCAGTTCTTC.

The rearrangement links TRBV5-1 to TRBJ1-2; D remains unclear. Trimming stripped 4 bases from V and 0 bases from J, with 7 bases between. Germline lookup yields CDR1 SGHRS and CDR2 YFSETQ. CDR3 length: 13 amino acids. The DNA for the CDR3 is TGCGCCAGCAGCCCACACCCTAACTATGGCTACACCTTC. It translates to CASSPHPNYGYTF. The full variable domain, in which reference TRBV5-1 and TRBJ1-2 provide the parts outside the CDR3, is KAGVTQTPRYLIKTRGQQVTLSCSPISGHRSVSWYQQTPGQGLQFLFEYFSETQRNKGNFPGRFSGRQFSNSRSEMNVSTLELGDSALYLCASSPHPNYGYTFGSGTRLTVV.

This sequence joins TRBV29-1 and TRBJ1-1; D remains ambiguous. V dropped 7 bases and J dropped 3 bases, with 12 bases sitting between them. CDR3 length: 12 residues. Germline CDR1 and CDR2: SQVTM and ANQGSEA. CDR3 nucleotide sequence: TGCAGCGGAGGCAGCTCGTACACTGAAGCTTTCTTT. It specifies CSGGSSYTEAFF.

The CDR3 reads CASSLGRYNEQFF. As DNA, the CDR3 is TGTGCCAGCAGTTTGGGCAGATACAATGAGCAGTTCTTC. The rearrangement joins TRBV12-3 or TRBV12-4 to TRBJ2-1; D is undetermined. Trimming took off 3 bases at V and 4 bases at J, with 7 bases between the two ends. The length of the CDR3 is 13 residues.

This clone was recorded only once. This chain connects TRBV2 to TRBJ2-3; 9 bases fit TRBD1. Looked up from germline, CDR1 is SNHLY and CDR2 is FYNNEI. This CDR3 has 14 amino acids. The V and J ends lost 3 bases and 6 bases, in that order; junction bases with no gene match: 4. In DNA form, the CDR3 reads TGTGCCAGCAGTGAGGCGGGACAGGGTGATACGCAGTATTTT. The encoded protein is CASSEAGQGDTQYF.